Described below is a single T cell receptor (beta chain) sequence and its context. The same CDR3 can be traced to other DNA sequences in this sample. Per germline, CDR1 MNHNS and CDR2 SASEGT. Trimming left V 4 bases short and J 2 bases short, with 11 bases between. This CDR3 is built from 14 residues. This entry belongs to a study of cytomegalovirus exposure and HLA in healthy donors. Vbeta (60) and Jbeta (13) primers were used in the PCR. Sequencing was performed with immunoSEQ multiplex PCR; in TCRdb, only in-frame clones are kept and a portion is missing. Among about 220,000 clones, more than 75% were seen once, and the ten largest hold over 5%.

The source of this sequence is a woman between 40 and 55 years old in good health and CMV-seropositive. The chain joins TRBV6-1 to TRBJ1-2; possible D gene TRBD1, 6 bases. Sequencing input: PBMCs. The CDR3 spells CASSGGGSNYGYTF. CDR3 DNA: TGTGCCAGCAGTGGAGGGGGATCGAACTATGGCTACACCTTC.